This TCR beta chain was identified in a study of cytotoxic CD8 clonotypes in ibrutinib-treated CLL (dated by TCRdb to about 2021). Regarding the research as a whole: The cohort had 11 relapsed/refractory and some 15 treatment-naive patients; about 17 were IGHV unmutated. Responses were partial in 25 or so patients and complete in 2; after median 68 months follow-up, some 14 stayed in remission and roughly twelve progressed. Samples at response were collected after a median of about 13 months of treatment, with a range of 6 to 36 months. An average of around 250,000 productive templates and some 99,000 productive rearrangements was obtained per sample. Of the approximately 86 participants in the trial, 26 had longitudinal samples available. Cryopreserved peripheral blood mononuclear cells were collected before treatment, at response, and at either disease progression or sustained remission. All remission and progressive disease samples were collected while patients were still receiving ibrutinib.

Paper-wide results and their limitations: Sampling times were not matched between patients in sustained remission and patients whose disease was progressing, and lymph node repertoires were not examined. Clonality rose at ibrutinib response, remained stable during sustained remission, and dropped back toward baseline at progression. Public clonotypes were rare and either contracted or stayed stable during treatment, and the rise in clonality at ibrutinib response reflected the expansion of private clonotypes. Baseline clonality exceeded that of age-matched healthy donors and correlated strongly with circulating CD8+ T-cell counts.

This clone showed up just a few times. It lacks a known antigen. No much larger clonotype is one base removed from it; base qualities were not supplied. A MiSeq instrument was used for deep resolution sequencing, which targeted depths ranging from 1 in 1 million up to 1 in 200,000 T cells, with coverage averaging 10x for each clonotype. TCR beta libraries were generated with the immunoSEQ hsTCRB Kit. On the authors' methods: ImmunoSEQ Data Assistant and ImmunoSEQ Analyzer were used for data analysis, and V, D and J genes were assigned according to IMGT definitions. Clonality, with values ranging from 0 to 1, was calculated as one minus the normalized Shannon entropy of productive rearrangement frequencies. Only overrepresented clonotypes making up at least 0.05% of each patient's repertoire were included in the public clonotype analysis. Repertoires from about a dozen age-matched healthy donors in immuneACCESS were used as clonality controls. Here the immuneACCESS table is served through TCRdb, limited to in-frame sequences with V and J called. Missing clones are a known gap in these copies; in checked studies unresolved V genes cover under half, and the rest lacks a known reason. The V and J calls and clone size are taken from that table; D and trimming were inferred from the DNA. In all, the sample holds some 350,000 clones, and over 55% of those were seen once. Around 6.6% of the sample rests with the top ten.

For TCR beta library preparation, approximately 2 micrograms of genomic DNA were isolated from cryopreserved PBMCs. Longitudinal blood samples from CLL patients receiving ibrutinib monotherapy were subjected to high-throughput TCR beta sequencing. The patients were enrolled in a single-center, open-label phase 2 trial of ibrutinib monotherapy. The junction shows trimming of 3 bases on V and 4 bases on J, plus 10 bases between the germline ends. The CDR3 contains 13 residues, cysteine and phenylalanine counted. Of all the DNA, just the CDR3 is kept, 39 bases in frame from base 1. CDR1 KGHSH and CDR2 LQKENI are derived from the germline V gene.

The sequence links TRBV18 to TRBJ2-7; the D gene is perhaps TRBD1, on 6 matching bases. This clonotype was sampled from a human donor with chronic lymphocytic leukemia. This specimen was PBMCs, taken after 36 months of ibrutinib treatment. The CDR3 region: CASSPVTGYEQYF. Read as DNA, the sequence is TGTGCCAGCTCACCGGTTACAGGGTACGAGCAGTACTTC.